Presented here are 3 T cell receptor beta chains from one specimen sequenced in a study of regulatory T cells in long-lasting Graves disease. Indicated time point: newly diagnosed GD, antithyroid drugs for less than 3 months. The TCR library used RNA extracted from PBMCs. Assembly of TCR beta libraries relied on iRepertoire HTBI primers together with Arm-PCR of CDR3 regions. Via MiXCR, TCRdb re-called the multiplex PCR reads, giving one row per CDR3 protein. The table includes some 350,000 distinct CDR3 sequences, around 15% detected once. This same sample was also taken into another study, of T cells in Graves' hyperthyroidism and ophthalmopathy.

The material sequenced was peripheral blood mononuclear cells (PBMCs), taken at new diagnosis, from a patient treated with antithyroid drugs. These receptors were collected from a woman under 30 with Graves disease.

A remark on this clonotype: The final CDR3 position lacks the conserved phenylalanine or tryptophan, pointing to a likely read error. This chain connects TRBV7-9 to TRBJ1-1; 10 bases match TRBD1. Germline V gene lookup returns CDR1 SEHNR and CDR2 FQNEAQ (reference sequence). The CDR3 runs 14 residues. V was clipped by 6 bases and J by 4 bases; unmatched bases: 5. In DNA form, the CDR3 reads TGTGCCAGCAGTCCTCGGACAGGGGGCACTGAAGCTTTCTCT. It encodes CASSPRTGGTEAFS.

This clonotype occurred many times. The chain joins TRBV28 to TRBJ1-1; TRBD1 matches at 8 bases. Germline CDR1 MDHEN, CDR2 SYDVKM. The CDR3 spans 18 residues. V was pared by 6 bases and J by 1 base, with 16 bases of the junction left unmatched. CDR3 nucleotides: TGTGCCAGCAGCCCGCACACAGGGGGGACCTTCGGGAACACTGAAGCTTTCTTT. Encoded protein: CASSPHTGGTFGNTEAFF.

This clonotype was counted ten times or more. This chain links TRBV11-2 with TRBJ2-1, with D possibly being TRBD1 or TRBD2 (5 bases each). The germline CDR1 and CDR2 sequences are SGHAT and FQNNGV. This CDR3 region has 15 residues. V was cut by 2 bases and J by 2 bases, with 10 bases left in between. CDR3: CASSLWDGAYNEQFF. CDR3 in DNA: TGTGCCAGCAGCTTATGGGACGGTGCCTACAATGAGCAGTTCTTC.